This TCR beta chain was sequenced in a study of shared clonotypes between healthy human individuals. DNA input for the unsorted PBMC replicate PCRs was approximately 300 ng, some 31,000 T cell genomes. Unsorted PBMC DNA went through sequencing on ten immunoSEQ deep assay plates. Libraries were prepared by immunoSEQ multiplex PCR; TCRdb keeps only in-frame clonotypes and omits some of them. The table shows around 510,000 clones, with around three quarters occurring only once. Those who donated, Caucasian adults without exception, all lived in Nashville, Tennessee. Looked up from germline, CDR1 is KGHSH and CDR2 is LQKENI. The CDR3 is 15 residues long. Trimming took off 2 bases at V and 3 bases at J, with 14 bases between the two ends. This clone appeared a few times.

This clonotype was obtained from a woman aged 40 to 49 in good health. Some clones in this sample may be carry-over from other donors' samples. The J gene is TRBJ2-7, the V gene TRBV18; D unclear. What was sequenced was PBMCs. In nucleotides, the CDR3 is TGTGCCAGCTCACCAGACGTGGGGTCGGTCTACGAGCAGTACTTC. Amino acid sequence: CASSPDVGSVYEQYF.